The 16 T cell receptor beta chains below were found in one sample sequenced in a study of shared clonotypes between healthy human individuals (TCRdb year 2020). CD8 naive samples were obtained by positive selection for CCR7 among CD45RO-negative cells, yielding a CD45RA+CCR7+ population from which TemRA cells were excluded. The library was generated by the immunoSEQ multiplex PCR assay. The immuneACCESS repertoire file appears here via TCRdb, limited to in-frame rearrangements. These files lack a portion of the clones; in checked studies, under half of the deficit traces to unresolved V genes, and the cause of the others is not known. Counted in this sample were millions of clones; 85% to 95% of them appeared once. 1.5% to 2% of the sample rests with the top ten. The sequenced sample consisted of naive CD8+ T cells from PBMCs. Read against the paper, the sample's cell subset or site label means: CD45RA+CCR7+. The receptors derive from a man between 18 and 29 years old in good health. Some clones in this sample may be carry-over from other donors' samples.

This rearrangement joins TRBV5-5 to TRBJ1-4; no reliable D call. The V gene lost 4 bases and the J gene lost 8 bases, with 9 bases spanning the gap. This CDR3 has 12 amino acids. Per germline, CDR1 SGHKS and CDR2 YYEKEE (reference sequence). The CDR3 coding sequence is TGTGCCAGCAGCGCAACGAGGGAAAAACTGTTTTTT. As protein: CASSATREKLFF.

Note on this clone: This specimen includes other DNA sequences encoding the same CDR3. The J gene is TRBJ2-7, the V gene TRBV4-3; TRBD2 aligns across 11 bases. CDR1 and CDR2 from the germline V gene are LGHNA and YSLEER. This CDR3 spans 15 amino acids. Losses at the gene ends were 2 bases for V and 3 bases for J; bases not matched to a gene: 3. The CDR3 bases are TGCGCCAGCAGCCAAACTAGCGGGGGATACTACGAGCAGTACTTC. This sequence encodes CASSQTSGGYYEQYF.

On this clone itself: The same CDR3 arises from other DNA sequences in this sample as well. V gene TRBV9 combines with J gene TRBJ2-2; no firm D call. V was trimmed by 2 bases and J by 5 bases, leaving 4 bases between them. The CDR3 sequence is 12 residues long. From germline, CDR1 is SGDLS and CDR2 YYNGEE. The CDR3 nucleotides read TGTGCCAGCAGCGTCTGGACCGGGGAGCTGTTTTTT. This translates into CASSVWTGELFF. Full variable domain (rest looked up from reference TRBV9 and TRBJ2-2): DSGVTQTPKHLITATGQRVTLRCSPRSGDLSVYWYQQSLDQGLQFLIQYYNGEERAKGNILERFSAQQFPDLHSELNLSSLELGDSALYFCASSVWTGELFFGEGSRLTVL.

This rearrangement joins TRBV9 to TRBJ1-2; TRBD1 agrees at 7 bases. Germline loops: CDR1 SGDLS, CDR2 YYNGEE. This CDR3 has 15 amino acids. V gave up 1 base and J gave up 7 bases; unmatched junction bases: 10. This CDR3 is CASSVNRGPGGGYTF. CDR3 bases: TGTGCCAGCAGCGTAAATAGGGGGCCGGGAGGTGGCTACACCTTC. Variable domain in full (rest from reference TRBV9 and TRBJ1-2): DSGVTQTPKHLITATGQRVTLRCSPRSGDLSVYWYQQSLDQGLQFLIQYYNGEERAKGNILERFSAQQFPDLHSELNLSSLELGDSALYFCASSVNRGPGGGYTFGSGTRLTVV.

About this clone: Other nucleotide sequences in the sample specify the same CDR3. V usage is TRBV5-6 and J usage is TRBJ2-7, with TRBD1 matching over 12 bases. Trimming removed 2 bases from V and 4 bases from J; junction bases left unmatched: 4. The CDR3 spans 15 residues. CDR1 is SGHDT, CDR2 YYEEEE, per germline. The CDR3 reads CASSLGTGGAYEQYF. The CDR3 coding sequence is TGTGCCAGCAGCTTAGGGACAGGGGGCGCGTACGAGCAGTACTTC.

The gene calls are TRBV7-9 and TRBJ2-2; a possible D gene is TRBD1 (6 bases). The V end lost 11 bases, the J end lost 1 base, and 14 bases lay between the germline ends. This CDR3 spans 14 amino acids. From germline, CDR1 is SEHNR and CDR2 FQNEAQ (reference sequence). In DNA, the CDR3 is TGTGCCGGGACCGGGACAATGAACACCGGGGAGCTGTTTTTT. Amino acids: CAGTGTMNTGELFF.

This clone was seen only once. This chain uses TRBV27 with TRBJ1-1, with TRBD1 matching over 9 bases. CDR3 size: 14 residues. Germline trimming cut 6 bases from V and 4 bases from J; bases unmatched to any gene: 6. Germline loops: CDR1 MNHEY, CDR2 SMNVEV (reference sequence). For the CDR3, the DNA is TGTGCCAGCAGAACAGGGGGCGAGGGCACTGAAGCTTTCTTT. Encoded protein: CASRTGGEGTEAFF.

The chain recombines TRBV20-1 with TRBJ1-3; no reliable D call. Per the germline V gene, CDR1 is DFQATT and CDR2 is SNEGSKA (reference sequence). The CDR3 spans 11 residues. Between the trimmed V and J ends, which lost 8 bases and 0 bases, there was a span of 5 bases. The CDR3 sequence is CSPYSGNTIYF. In DNA, the CDR3 is TGCAGTCCCTACTCTGGAAACACCATATATTTT.

The chain employs TRBV6-1 and TRBJ2-7, with 9 bases lining up with TRBD1. Germline lookup yields CDR1 MNHNS and CDR2 SASEGT. Trimming took 1 base from V and 3 from J; bases not matched to a gene: 4. The CDR3 consists of 15 residues. The CDR3 DNA follows: TGTGCCAGCAGTGAAGAGGGACAGGGAAACTACGAGCAGTACTTC. Translating gives CASSEEGQGNYEQYF.

The chain links TRBV11-2 to TRBJ2-5; D tentatively reads TRBD1 or TRBD2 (7 bases each). This CDR3 is built from 14 residues. The germline V gene has CDR1 SGHAT and CDR2 FQNNGV. V gave up 7 bases and J gave up 4 bases, with 16 bases separating them. This CDR3 is CASNPGGAVETQYF. CDR3 sequence (DNA): TGTGCCAGCAACCCAGGGGGGGCAGTAGAGACCCAGTACTTC.

The gene calls are TRBV5-6 and TRBJ2-3; 9 nucleotides agree with TRBD1. The CDR3 is 17 amino acids. In germline, CDR1 is SGHDT, CDR2 YYEEEE. The junction had 9 bases not matched to a gene; V was cut back by 2 bases and J by 2 bases. The CDR3 reads CASSFSVGDRVTDTQYF. The CDR3 DNA is TGTGCCAGCAGCTTCTCCGTTGGGGACAGGGTCACAGATACGCAGTATTTT. The full variable domain, with the rest looked up from reference TRBV5-6 and TRBJ2-3, is DAGVTQSPTHLIKTRGQQVTLRCSPKSGHDTVSWYQQALGQGPQFIFQYYEEEERQRGNFPDRFSGHQFPNYSSELNVNALLLGDSALYLCASSFSVGDRVTDTQYFGPGTRLTVL.

In the case of this clone: This sample also contains other DNA sequences that code for the same CDR3. The chain employs TRBV27 and TRBJ2-5, with 10 bases matching TRBD1. Germline V gives CDR1 MNHEY, CDR2 SMNVEV (reference sequence). The CDR3 consists of 14 residues. The V segment lost 2 bases and the J segment 5 bases; nucleotides outside the gene matches: 2. This CDR3 reads CASSLRDRGETQYF. The CDR3 coding sequence is TGTGCCAGCAGTTTACGGGACAGGGGCGAGACCCAGTACTTC.

V is TRBV2 and J is TRBJ2-3; 7 bases fit TRBD2. Germline V gene lookup returns CDR1 SNHLY and CDR2 FYNNEI. V was clipped by 8 bases and J by 1 base; unmatched bases: 12. CDR3 length equals 16 residues. The CDR3 reads CASAYRGGVRTDTQYF. The CDR3, as DNA: TGTGCCAGCGCGTACCGGGGAGGGGTGCGCACAGATACGCAGTATTTT.

The V gene is TRBV5-8, the J gene TRBJ2-1; 12 positions match TRBD2. V was pared by 3 bases and J by 4 bases, with 5 bases of the junction left unmatched. CDR1 and CDR2 (germline): SGHTS, YDEGEE. The CDR3 totals 16 residues. CDR3 in DNA: TGTGCCAGCAGCTGGGGACTAGCGGGCATATACAATGAGCAGTTCTTC. This sequence encodes CASSWGLAGIYNEQFF. The full variable domain, completed using reference TRBV5-8 and TRBJ2-1, is EAGVTQSPTHLIKTRGQQATLRCSPISGHTSVYWYQQALGLGLQFLLWYDEGEERNRGNFPPRFSGRQFPNYSSELNVNALELEDSALYLCASSWGLAGIYNEQFFGPGTRLTVL.

The chain carries TRBV6-5 and TRBJ2-5, with D maybe TRBD2 (5 bases). Germline V gene data show CDR1 as MNHEY and CDR2 as SVGAGI. The CDR3 is 14 amino acids. V was shortened by 6 bases and J by 5 bases, with 16 bases between the two germline ends. The CDR3 region has the DNA TGTGCCAGCAGCCTTGCGGGCATTTCGGAGACCCAGTACTTC. This encodes CASSLAGISETQYF.

The chain couples TRBV10-2 to TRBJ2-7, with D perhaps being TRBD1 or TRBD2 (6 bases each). The CDR3 consists of 14 residues. V was cut by 4 bases and J by 6 bases, with 16 bases left in between. CDR1 is WSHSY and CDR2 is SAAADI in the germline V gene. DNA for the CDR3: TGCGCCAGCAGTGGGGGGCAGGGGACTCCCGAGCAGTACTTC. Encoded protein: CASSGGQGTPEQYF.